What follows is one T cell receptor (beta chain) and its context. The CDR3 is 13 amino acids. Per the germline V gene, CDR1 is SGHTA and CDR2 is FQGNSA. J was trimmed by 9 bases and V by 1 base; bases with no gene match: 3. In the authors' methods: The assay estimated nucleated cells by amplifying reference gene primers. Measured with immunoSEQ multiplex PCR; TCRdb has only the in-frame clones, and not every one. Clone size and the V and J calls come from that table; the DNA yielded D and trimming. Found here are fewer than 150,000 clones, around 76% of them singletons; the top ten hold roughly 2%. The sample comes from a study of blood T cell repertoires in COVID-19. Overall study: Sites in the United States, Italy and Spain provided acute and convalescent COVID-19 samples. Nucleic acid was either cDNA or gDNA, and it came from T cells, B-cell-depleted T cells, or PBMCs.

The source material was peripheral blood. The chain links TRBV7-2 to TRBJ2-7, with 10 bases matching TRBD2. The clonotype originates from an older man with acute or convalescent COVID-19. Here the CDR3 reads CASSLELAGPQYF. CDR3 DNA: TGTGCCAGCAGCTTAGAACTAGCGGGGCCGCAGTACTTC.